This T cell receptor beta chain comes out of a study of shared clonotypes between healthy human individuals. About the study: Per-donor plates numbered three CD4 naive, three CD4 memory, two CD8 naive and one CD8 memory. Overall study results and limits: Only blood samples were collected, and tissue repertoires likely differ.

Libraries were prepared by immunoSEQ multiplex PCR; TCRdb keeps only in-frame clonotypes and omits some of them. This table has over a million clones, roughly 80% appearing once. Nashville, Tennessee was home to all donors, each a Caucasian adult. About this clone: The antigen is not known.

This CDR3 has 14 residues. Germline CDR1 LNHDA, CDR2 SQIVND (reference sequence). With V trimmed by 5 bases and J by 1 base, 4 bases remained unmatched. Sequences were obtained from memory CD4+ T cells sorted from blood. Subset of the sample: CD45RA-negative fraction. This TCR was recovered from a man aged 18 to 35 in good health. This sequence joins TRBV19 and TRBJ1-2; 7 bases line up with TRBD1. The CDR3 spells CASSRQGNNYGYTF. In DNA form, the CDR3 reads TGTGCCAGTAGTCGACAGGGTAATAACTATGGCTACACCTTC.